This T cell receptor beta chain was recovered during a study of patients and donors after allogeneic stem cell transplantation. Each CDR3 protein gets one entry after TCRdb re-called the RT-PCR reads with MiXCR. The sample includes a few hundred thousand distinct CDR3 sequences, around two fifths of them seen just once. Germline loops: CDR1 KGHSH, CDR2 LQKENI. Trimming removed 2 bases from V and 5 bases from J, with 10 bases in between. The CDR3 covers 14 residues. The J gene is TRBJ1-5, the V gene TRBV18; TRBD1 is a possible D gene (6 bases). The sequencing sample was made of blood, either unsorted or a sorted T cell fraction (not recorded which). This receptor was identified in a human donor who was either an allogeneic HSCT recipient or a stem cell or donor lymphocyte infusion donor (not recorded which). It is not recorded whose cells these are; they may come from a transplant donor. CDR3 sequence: CASSPTGTDQPQHF. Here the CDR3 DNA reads TGTGCCAGCTCACCAACAGGGACGGATCAGCCCCAGCATTTT.